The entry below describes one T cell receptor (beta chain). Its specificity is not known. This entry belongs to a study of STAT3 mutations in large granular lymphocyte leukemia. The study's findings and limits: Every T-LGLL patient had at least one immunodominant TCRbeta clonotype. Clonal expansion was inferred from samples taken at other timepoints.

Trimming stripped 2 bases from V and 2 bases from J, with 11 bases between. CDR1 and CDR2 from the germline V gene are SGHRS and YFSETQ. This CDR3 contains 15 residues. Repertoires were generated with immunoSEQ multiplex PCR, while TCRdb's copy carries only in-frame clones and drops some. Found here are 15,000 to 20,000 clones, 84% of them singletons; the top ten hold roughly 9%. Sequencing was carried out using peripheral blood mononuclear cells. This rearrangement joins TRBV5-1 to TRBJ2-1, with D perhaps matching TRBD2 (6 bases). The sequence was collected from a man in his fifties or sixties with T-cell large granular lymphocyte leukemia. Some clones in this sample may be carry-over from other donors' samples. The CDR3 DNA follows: TGCGCCAGCAGCTTTAGCGGCGACGCCTACAATGAGCAGTTCTTC. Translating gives CASSFSGDAYNEQFF.